This T cell receptor beta chain was sequenced for a study of blood T cell repertoires in COVID-19. Study-level information: Sample material is recorded as cDNA or gDNA derived from T cells, B-cell-depleted T cells, or PBMCs.

Germline CDR1 reads WNHNN; CDR2 reads SYGVQD (reference sequence). V shed 5 bases and J 4 bases; nucleotides not matched to a gene: 7. CDR3 size: 14 residues. Here immunoSEQ multiplex PCR was the method, and the copy in TCRdb shows in-frame clones only, minus some. The sample carries around 300,000 clones, approximately 90% recorded once. The sequencing sample was made of PBMCs or T cells enriched from blood (not recorded which). The receptor was derived from a woman aged 50 to 65 who had recovered from COVID-19. The chain uses TRBV10-1 and TRBJ1-2; 7 bases line up with TRBD1. CDR3 in amino acids: CASSPTGVAYGYTF. CDR3 in DNA: TGCGCCAGCAGTCCAACAGGGGTAGCCTATGGCTACACCTTC.